This is a list of T cell receptor beta chains from one sample in a study of T cells in Graves' hyperthyroidism and ophthalmopathy. MiXCR, run by TCRdb on the multiplex PCR reads, gives a single entry per CDR3 protein. Counted here are about 570,000 distinct CDR3 sequences, roughly 46% occurring once; the ten biggest clones make up under 20%. The sample was peripheral blood or thyroid tissue (not recorded which). These receptors all come from an adult woman with Graves' disease, either hyperthyroidism or ophthalmopathy (not recorded which). Each CDR3 is given with its conserved first and last residue. The D gene is left open where the match is weak. A clone size is listed for some rows: how often the clone was seen (once, few, many), or a class if it is expanded.

V	size	D	length	J	CDR3	DNA
TRBV10-2	many	NA	15	TRBJ1-1	CASSDYSRGLTEAFF	TGCGCCAGCAGTGATTACAGCAGGGGACTCACGGAAGCTTTCTTT
TRBV7-9	many	NA	15	TRBJ1-1	CASSSTRRANTEAFF	TGTGCCAGCAGCTCCACCCGGCGGGCGAACACTGAAGCTTTCTTT
TRBV7-3	few	NA	14	TRBJ1-1	CASSLNSRNTEAFF	TGTGCCAGCAGCTTAAACAGCAGGAACACTGAAGCTTTCTTT
TRBV4-1	NA	TRBD2	16	TRBJ2-2	CASSLRLAVNTGELFF	TGCGCCAGCAGCCTGAGACTAGCGGTGAACACCGGGGAGCTGTTTTTT
TRBV24-1	NA	NA	14	TRBJ2-1	CATSDWAGRDEQFF	TGTGCCACCAGTGATTGGGCAGGGCGGGATGAGCAGTTCTTC
TRBV6-1	NA	NA	17	TRBJ2-7	CASSTPLRGRIGYEQYF	TGTGCCAGCAGTACCCCCCTGCGGGGGCGTATTGGCTACGAGCAGTACTTC
TRBV5-4	NA	NA	13	TRBJ2-1	CASSLDPEDEQFF	TGTGCCAGCAGCTTGGATCCAGAAGATGAGCAGTTCTTC
TRBV5-1	few	TRBD2	16	TRBJ2-5	CACSLETSGSGETQYF	TGCGCCTGCAGCTTGGAGACTAGCGGGAGTGGAGAGACCCAGTACTTC
TRBV10-3	many	NA	13	TRBJ1-2	CAITKGDNYGYTF	TGTGCCATCACCAAGGGGGATAACTATGGCTACACCTTC
TRBV29-1	NA	NA	13	TRBJ2-6	CSVGGTGANVLTF	TGCAGCGTTGGAGGAACTGGGGCCAACGTCCTGACTTTC
TRBV5-1	NA	NA	14	TRBJ2-7	CASSPGGGGLEQYF	TGCGCCAGCAGCCCTGGTGGGGGCGGGCTGGAGCAGTACTTC
TRBV28	NA	TRBD1	15	TRBJ2-3	CASSSPGQGTDTQYF	TGTGCCAGCAGTTCACCGGGACAGGGCACAGATACGCAGTATTTT